These 21 T cell receptor beta chains share one sample of origin, sequenced in a study of T cells in Graves' hyperthyroidism and ophthalmopathy. TCR beta CDR3 region amplification was performed from RNA transcripts. RT-PCR in the first round (using the HTBI primer set) targeted the TCR CDR3. TCRdb redid the calling of the multiplex PCR reads with MiXCR, one entry per CDR3 protein. Seen here are 450,000 to 600,000 distinct CDR3 sequences, roughly 15% observed once, and the top ten hold 11% to 15%. Sequenced input: blood. The receptor source for this set is a woman aged 40 to 50 with Graves' hyperthyroidism.

This clonotype was found many times. The chain employs TRBV28 and TRBJ2-7; no definite D call. Trimming cost V 8 bases and J 2 bases, with 16 bases left between them. The germline V gene has CDR1 MDHEN and CDR2 SYDVKM. The CDR3 runs 14 residues. The CDR3 DNA follows: TGTGCCAGCGGCCCGAAGAGACCCACCTACGAGCAGTACTTC. Translation: CASGPKRPTYEQYF. Filled out from reference TRBV28 and TRBJ2-7, the complete variable domain reads DVKVTQSSRYLVKRTGEKVFLECVQDMDHENMFWYRQDPGLGLRLIYFSYDVKMKEKGDIPEGYSVSREKKERFSLILESASTNQTSMYLCASGPKRPTYEQYFGPGTRLTVT.

This clonotype was counted a few times. This chain uses TRBV18 with TRBJ2-3, with 14 bases aligning to TRBD2. V gave up 1 base and J gave up 3 bases; unmatched junction bases: 6. Per germline, CDR1 KGHSH and CDR2 LQKENI. This CDR3 has 18 amino acids. CDR3 sequence: CASSPRGLAGAGTDTQYF. The CDR3 region has the DNA TGTGCCAGCTCACCACGGGGACTAGCGGGAGCGGGGACAGATACGCAGTATTTT.

The table lists this clonotype with many counts. The genes are TRBV20-1 and TRBJ2-5, with D maybe TRBD2 (5 bases). V shed 3 bases and J shed 1 base, with 12 bases lying between them. This CDR3 region has 14 residues. CDR1 and CDR2 from the germline V gene are DFQATT and SNEGSKA (reference sequence). The CDR3 DNA reads TGCAGTGCTAGGGAGGAGTGGCGCCAAGAGACCCAGTACTTC. The encoded protein is CSAREEWRQETQYF.

This clonotype came up many times. V and J are TRBV18 and TRBJ2-5, with 8 bases fitting TRBD2. Losses at the gene ends were 0 bases for V and 5 bases for J; bases not matched to a gene: 5. The CDR3 length is 15 residues. Germline CDR1 KGHSH, CDR2 LQKENI. The CDR3 nucleotides read TGTGCCAGCTCACCACCAGTAGCGGGGTATGAGACCCAGTACTTC. It is translated as CASSPPVAGYETQYF.

The rearrangement links TRBV4-1 to TRBJ2-1, with 9 bases matching TRBD2. This CDR3 has 18 amino acids. V lost 0 bases, J lost 7 bases, and 13 bases stayed unmatched. Germline lookup yields CDR1 MGHRA and CDR2 YSYEKL. In DNA form, the CDR3 reads TGCGCCAGCAGCCAAGACCATCCGGGACTAGCCCATTGGAATGAGCAGTTCTTC. Translated, it gives CASSQDHPGLAHWNEQFF.

This clonotype was seen a handful of times. V and J are TRBV24-1 and TRBJ2-1, with 10 bases that match TRBD1. Germline V gives CDR1 KGHDR, CDR2 SFDVKD. The CDR3 loop spans 14 amino acids. J was trimmed by 7 bases and V by 2 bases; bases with no gene match: 1. Here the CDR3 DNA reads TGTGCCACCAGTGATTGGACAGGGGGGAATGAGCAGTTCTTC. Translating gives CATSDWTGGNEQFF.

The chain is built from TRBV5-1 and TRBJ2-1; 7 nucleotides line up with TRBD2. CDR3 length: 15 amino acids. Germline-derived CDR1 and CDR2 are SGHRS and YFSETQ. V lost 0 bases to trimming and J lost 3 bases; unmatched junction nucleotides: 3. CDR3 sequence (DNA): TGCGCCAGCAGCTTGGTTTCTAGCGGCTACAATGAGCAGTTCTTC. Amino acid sequence: CASSLVSSGYNEQFF. The full variable domain, its missing parts supplied by reference TRBV5-1 and TRBJ2-1, is KAGVTQTPRYLIKTRGQQVTLSCSPISGHRSVSWYQQTPGQGLQFLFEYFSETQRNKGNFPGRFSGRQFSNSRSEMNVSTLELGDSALYLCASSLVSSGYNEQFFGPGTRLTVL.

This clonotype came up many times. The chain combines TRBV6-1 with TRBJ2-2, with D unresolved. The ends were cut back, 1 base at V and 4 bases at J, with 7 bases in the middle. Germline V gene data show CDR1 as MNHNS and CDR2 as SASEGT. The CDR3 spans 14 residues. This CDR3 reads CASSEVRSTGELFF. The CDR3 nucleotides read TGTGCCAGCAGTGAAGTCCGGAGCACCGGGGAGCTGTTTTTT.

The chain employs TRBV19 and TRBJ2-7; possible D gene TRBD2, 5 bases. The CDR3 is 14 amino acids. CDR1 and CDR2 (germline): LNHDA, SQIVND (reference sequence). V gave up 7 bases and J gave up 0 bases, with 13 bases separating them. The CDR3 DNA follows: TGTGCCAGTACTAGGACTGCCGCCTCCTACGAGCAGTACTTC. Amino acids: CASTRTAASYEQYF.

In this sample, this clonotype turned up many times. J is TRBJ2-7 and V is TRBV6-1, with D hard to call. V lost 5 bases and J lost 1, with 15 bases in between. Germline CDR1 is MNHNS and CDR2 is SASEGT. The CDR3 contains 15 residues. CDR3 sequence reads: CASSSRVSSSYEQYF. The CDR3 DNA sequence: TGTGCCAGCAGTTCCCGCGTTTCTAGTTCCTACGAGCAGTACTTC.

This clonotype was counted many times. The V and J genes are TRBV12-3 or TRBV12-4 and TRBJ1-1; D gene uncertain. Trimming left V 5 bases short and J 1 base short, with 8 bases between. This CDR3 is built from 13 residues. CDR3: CASSDLPNTEAFF. As DNA, the CDR3 is TGTGCCAGCAGTGACCTACCGAACACTGAAGCTTTCTTT.

This clonotype was observed a few times. One base away lies a much larger clone, so this may be a sequencing read error. The chain couples TRBV6-1 to TRBJ1-2, with D maybe TRBD1 (5 bases). V was cut by 2 bases and J by 2 bases, with 12 bases left in between. This CDR3 region has 15 residues. CDR1 and CDR2 (germline): MNHNS, SASEGT. CDR3 residues: CASSEYPAGNYGYTF. In nucleotides, the CDR3 is TGTGCCAGCAGTGAATATCCGGCAGGGAACTATGGCTACACCTTC.

This clonotype has a count of ten or more. This rearrangement joins TRBV10-2 to TRBJ2-1; 8 bases fit TRBD2. Germline lookup yields CDR1 WSHSY and CDR2 SAAADI. This CDR3 has 15 amino acids. After removal of 6 bases from V and 3 bases from J, the junction contained 7 bases not matched to a gene. CDR3 sequence: CASSETGTSYNEQFF. DNA for the CDR3: TGCGCCAGCAGCGAGACCGGGACTAGCTACAATGAGCAGTTCTTC.

In its sample, this clonotype was seen a few times. CDR3 protein: CASSRLGGRQSIGSYGYTF. The CDR3 nucleotides read TGTGCCAGCAGCCGACTCGGGGGGAGACAATCAATCGGAAGCTATGGCTACACCTTC. This chain links TRBV27 with TRBJ1-2, with D tentatively TRBD1 (5 bases). This CDR3 has 19 residues. The germline gives CDR1 MNHEY, CDR2 SMNVEV (reference sequence). Trimming took 6 bases from V and 4 from J, leaving 30 bases between them.

This clonotype has at least ten counts. The chain joins TRBV6-1 to TRBJ2-5; tentatively, D is TRBD2 (6 bases). The CDR3 contains 15 residues. In germline, CDR1 is MNHNS, CDR2 SASEGT. V was cut by 4 bases and J by 0 bases, with 12 bases left in between. CDR3 in amino acids: CASSVGLAYQETQYF. For the CDR3, the DNA is TGTGCCAGCAGTGTGGGACTGGCATACCAAGAGACCCAGTACTTC.

J is TRBJ1-2 and V is TRBV12-3 or TRBV12-4, with D perhaps TRBD1 (5 bases). V lost 6 bases to trimming and J lost 4 bases, with 12 bases between them. This CDR3 is built from 13 residues. In DNA form, the CDR3 reads TGTGCCAGCAGCTCGGGACTGGCCTATGGCTACACCTTC. Amino acids: CASSSGLAYGYTF.

This clonotype was recorded many times. The CDR3 loop reads CASSFDGYGYTF. CDR3 DNA: TGTGCCAGCAGCTTCGACGGCTATGGCTACACCTTC. The V call is TRBV11-3, the J call TRBJ1-2; D is undetermined. CDR1 is SGHNT, CDR2 YENEEA, per germline. V lost 3 bases and J lost 4, with 6 bases in between. The CDR3 length is 12 residues.

This clonotype was seen at least ten times. This chain joins TRBV2 and TRBJ1-1; D gene ambiguous. Germline V gene lookup returns CDR1 SNHLY and CDR2 FYNNEI. The CDR3 spans 14 residues. With 1 base removed from V and 5 bases from J, the gap between germline ends came to 11 bases. The CDR3 sequence is CASSEVHRATEAFF. CDR3 coding DNA: TGTGCCAGCAGTGAAGTACACCGGGCTACTGAAGCTTTCTTT.

This clonotype occurred many times. This rearrangement joins TRBV30 to TRBJ2-1; 9 bases are shared with TRBD2. Looked up from germline, CDR1 is GTSNPN and CDR2 is SVGIG (reference sequence). V dropped 7 bases and J dropped 2; count of bases not matched to a gene: 9. The CDR3 contains 15 residues. The CDR3 reads CASVPTSGTYNEQFF. CDR3 DNA sequence: TGTGCCTCCGTCCCGACTAGCGGTACCTACAATGAGCAGTTCTTC.

There are many counts of this clonotype. V is TRBV19 and J is TRBJ2-1; the D is unclear. This CDR3 has 13 residues. The ends were cut back, 3 bases at V and 0 bases at J, with 3 bases in the middle. The germline CDR1 and CDR2 sequences are LNHDA and SQIVND (reference sequence). The CDR3 region has the DNA TGTGCCAGTAGTATGGTCTCCTACAATGAGCAGTTCTTC. As protein: CASSMVSYNEQFF.

This clonotype has only a few counts. This sequence joins TRBV12-3 or TRBV12-4 and TRBJ2-1; D gene unclear. CDR3 length equals 14 residues. Trimming removed 5 bases from V and 7 bases from J, with 15 bases in between. DNA of the CDR3: TGTGCCAGCAGTACGTCACTTAAAGAGAATGAGCAGTTCTTC. Protein: CASSTSLKENEQFF.